This T cell receptor (beta chain) was recorded in a study of technical replicates of blood from four donors. Clones were read by immunoSEQ multiplex PCR, and TCRdb kept only the in-frame ones, dropping some. The data show about 84,000 clones, 95% to 98% seen once. The length of the CDR3 is 15 residues. Germline CDR1 MGHRA, CDR2 YSYEKL. The V end lost 2 bases, the J end lost 5 bases, and 15 bases lay between the germline ends. The chain is built from TRBV4-1 and TRBJ1-1, with a tentative D call TRBD1 (5 bases). The receptor was isolated from a human donor in good health. The sample comprised T cells isolated from PBMCs. CDR3 in amino acids: CASSQQVGGQTEAFF. The CDR3 DNA is TGCGCCAGCAGCCAACAGGTGGGGGGTCAGACTGAAGCTTTCTTT.